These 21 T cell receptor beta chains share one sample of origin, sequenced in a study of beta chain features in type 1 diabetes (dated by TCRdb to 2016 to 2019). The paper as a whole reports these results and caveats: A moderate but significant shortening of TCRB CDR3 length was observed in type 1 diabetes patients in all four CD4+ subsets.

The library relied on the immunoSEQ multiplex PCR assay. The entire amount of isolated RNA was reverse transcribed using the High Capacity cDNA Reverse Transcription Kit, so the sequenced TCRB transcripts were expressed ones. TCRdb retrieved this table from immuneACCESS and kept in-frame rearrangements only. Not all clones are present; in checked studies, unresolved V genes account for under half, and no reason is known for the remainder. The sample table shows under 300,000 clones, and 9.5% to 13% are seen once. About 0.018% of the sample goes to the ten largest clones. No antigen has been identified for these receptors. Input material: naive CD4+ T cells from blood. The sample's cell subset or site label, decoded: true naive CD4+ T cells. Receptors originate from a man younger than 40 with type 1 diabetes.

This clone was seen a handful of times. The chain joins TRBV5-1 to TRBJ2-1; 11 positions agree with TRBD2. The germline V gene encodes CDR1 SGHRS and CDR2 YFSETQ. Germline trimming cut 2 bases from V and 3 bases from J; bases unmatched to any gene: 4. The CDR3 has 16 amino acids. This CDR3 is CASSFIAGGIYNEQFF. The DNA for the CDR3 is TGCGCCAGCAGCTTCATAGCGGGGGGGATCTACAATGAGCAGTTCTTC.

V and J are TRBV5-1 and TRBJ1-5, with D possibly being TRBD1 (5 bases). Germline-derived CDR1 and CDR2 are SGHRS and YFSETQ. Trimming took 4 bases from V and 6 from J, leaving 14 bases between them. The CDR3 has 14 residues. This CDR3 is CASSVDSSSQPQHF. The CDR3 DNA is TGCGCCAGCAGCGTAGACAGTTCCAGTCAGCCCCAGCATTTT.

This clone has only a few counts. For the CDR3, the DNA is TGTGCCTGGAGTGAAGGGGCGGGAGAAAAACTGTTTTTT. Protein product: CAWSEGAGEKLFF. This chain uses TRBV30 with TRBJ1-4; a possible D gene is TRBD1 (5 bases). The germline V gene encodes CDR1 GTSNPN and CDR2 SVGIG (reference sequence). This CDR3 comprises 13 residues. Trimming took off 1 base at V and 8 bases at J, with 11 bases between the two ends.

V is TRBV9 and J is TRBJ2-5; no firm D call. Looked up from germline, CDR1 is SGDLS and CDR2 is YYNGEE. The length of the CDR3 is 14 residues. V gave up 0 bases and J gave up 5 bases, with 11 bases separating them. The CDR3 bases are TGTGCCAGCAGCGTAGGGCCCGCCGGGGAGACCCAGTACTTC. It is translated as CASSVGPAGETQYF.

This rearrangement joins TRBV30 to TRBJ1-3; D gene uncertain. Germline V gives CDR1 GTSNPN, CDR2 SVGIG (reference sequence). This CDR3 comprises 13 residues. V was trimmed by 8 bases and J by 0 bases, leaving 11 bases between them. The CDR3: CAGARNSGNTIYF. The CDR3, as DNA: TGTGCCGGAGCCCGAAACTCTGGAAACACCATATATTTT.

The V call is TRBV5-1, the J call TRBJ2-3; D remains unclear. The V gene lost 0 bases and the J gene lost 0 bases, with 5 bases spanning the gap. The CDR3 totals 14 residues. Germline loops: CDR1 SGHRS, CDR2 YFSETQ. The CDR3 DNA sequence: TGCGCCAGCAGCTTGGAACAGAGCACAGATACGCAGTATTTT. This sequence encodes CASSLEQSTDTQYF.

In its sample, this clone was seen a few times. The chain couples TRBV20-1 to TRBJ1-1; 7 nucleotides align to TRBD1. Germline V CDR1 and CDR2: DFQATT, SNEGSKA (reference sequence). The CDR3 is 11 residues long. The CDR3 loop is CRTGDNTEAFF. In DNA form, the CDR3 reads TGCAGAACAGGGGACAACACTGAAGCTTTCTTT.

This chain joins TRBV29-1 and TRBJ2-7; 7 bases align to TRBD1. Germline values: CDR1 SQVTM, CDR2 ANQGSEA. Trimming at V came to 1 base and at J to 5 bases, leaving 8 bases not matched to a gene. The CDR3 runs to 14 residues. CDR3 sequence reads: CSVEVQQGSHEQYF. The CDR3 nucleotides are TGCAGCGTTGAAGTACAACAGGGGTCCCACGAGCAGTACTTC.

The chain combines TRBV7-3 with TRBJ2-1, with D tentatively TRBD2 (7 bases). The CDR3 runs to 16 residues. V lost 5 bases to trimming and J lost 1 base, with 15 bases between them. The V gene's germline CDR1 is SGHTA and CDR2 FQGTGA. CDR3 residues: CASSQGGVISYNEQFF. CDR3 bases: TGTGCCAGCAGCCAAGGGGGGGTGATTTCCTACAATGAGCAGTTCTTC.

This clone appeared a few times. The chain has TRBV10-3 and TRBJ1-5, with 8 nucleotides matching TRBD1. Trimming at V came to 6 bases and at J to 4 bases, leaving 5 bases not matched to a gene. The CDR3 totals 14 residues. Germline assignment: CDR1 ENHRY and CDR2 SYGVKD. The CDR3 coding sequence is TGTGCCATCAGCGAGGACAGGGCGAATCAGCCCCAGCATTTT. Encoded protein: CAISEDRANQPQHF.

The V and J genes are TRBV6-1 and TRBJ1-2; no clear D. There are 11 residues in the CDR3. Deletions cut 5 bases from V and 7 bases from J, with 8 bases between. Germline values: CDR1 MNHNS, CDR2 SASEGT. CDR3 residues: CASSYPGGYTF. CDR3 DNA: TGTGCCAGCAGTTACCCGGGTGGCTACACCTTC.

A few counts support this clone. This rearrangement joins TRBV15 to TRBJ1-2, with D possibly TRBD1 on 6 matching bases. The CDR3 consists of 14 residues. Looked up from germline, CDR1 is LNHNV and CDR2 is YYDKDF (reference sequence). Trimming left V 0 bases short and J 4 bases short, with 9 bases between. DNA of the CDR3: TGTGCCACCAGCAGAGAGAAGGACAGCTATGGCTACACCTTC. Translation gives CATSREKDSYGYTF. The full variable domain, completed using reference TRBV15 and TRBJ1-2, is DAMVIQNPRYQVTQFGKPVTLSCSQTLNHNVMYWYQQKSSQAPKLLFHYYDKDFNNEADTPDNFQSRRPNTSFCFLDIRSPGLGDTAMYLCATSREKDSYGYTFGSGTRLTVV.

The CDR3 loop reads CASSLGSGSGAVGTQYF. The CDR3 DNA reads as TGCGCCAGCAGCTTGGGGTCGGGTAGCGGGGCCGTAGGTACGCAGTATTTT. V is TRBV5-1 and J is TRBJ2-3; TRBD2 agrees at 8 bases. The V and J ends lost 0 bases and 8 bases, in that order; junction bases with no gene match: 14. The CDR3 loop spans 17 amino acids. Germline CDR1 reads SGHRS; CDR2 reads YFSETQ.

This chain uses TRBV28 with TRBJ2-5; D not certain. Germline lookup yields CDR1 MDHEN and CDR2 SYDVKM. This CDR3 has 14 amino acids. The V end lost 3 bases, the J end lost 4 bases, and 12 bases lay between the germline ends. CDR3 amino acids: CASSFPPSGETQYF. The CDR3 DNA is TGTGCCAGCAGTTTCCCCCCATCGGGAGAGACCCAGTACTTC.

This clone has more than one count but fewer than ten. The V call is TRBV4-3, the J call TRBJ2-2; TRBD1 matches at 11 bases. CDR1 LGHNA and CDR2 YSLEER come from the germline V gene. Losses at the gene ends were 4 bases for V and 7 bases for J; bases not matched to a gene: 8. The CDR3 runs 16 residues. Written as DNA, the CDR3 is TGCGCCAGCAGCCTCGGACAGGGGGCGAATAACGGGGAGCTGTTTTTT. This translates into CASSLGQGANNGELFF.

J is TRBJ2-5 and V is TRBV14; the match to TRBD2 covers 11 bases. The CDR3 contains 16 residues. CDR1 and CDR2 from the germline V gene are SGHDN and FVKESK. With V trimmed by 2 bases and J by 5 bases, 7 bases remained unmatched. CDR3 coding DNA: TGTGCCAGCAGCCAACGAGGACTAGCGGGCACTGAGACCCAGTACTTC. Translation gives CASSQRGLAGTETQYF.

CDR3 region: CASTFYEQYF. For the CDR3, the DNA is TGTGCCAGCACCTTCTACGAGCAGTACTTC. V is TRBV27 and J is TRBJ2-7; D is undetermined. V lost 7 bases and J lost 3, with 4 bases in between. The germline gives CDR1 MNHEY, CDR2 SMNVEV (reference sequence). This CDR3 region has 10 residues.

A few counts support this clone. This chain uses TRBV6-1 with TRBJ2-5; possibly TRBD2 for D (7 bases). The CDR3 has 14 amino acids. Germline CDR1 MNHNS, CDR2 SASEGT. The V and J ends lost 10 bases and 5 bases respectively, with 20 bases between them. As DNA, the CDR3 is TGTGCCACCTCCGCGGCGGGGGCGCGGGAGACCCAGTACTTC. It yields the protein CATSAAGARETQYF.

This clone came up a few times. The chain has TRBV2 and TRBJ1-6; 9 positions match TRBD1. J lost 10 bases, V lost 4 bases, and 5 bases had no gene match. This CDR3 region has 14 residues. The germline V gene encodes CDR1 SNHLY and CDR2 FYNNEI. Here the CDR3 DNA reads TGTGCCAGCAGTGCAGGGACAGGGCAGTCACCCCTCCACTTT. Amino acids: CASSAGTGQSPLHF.

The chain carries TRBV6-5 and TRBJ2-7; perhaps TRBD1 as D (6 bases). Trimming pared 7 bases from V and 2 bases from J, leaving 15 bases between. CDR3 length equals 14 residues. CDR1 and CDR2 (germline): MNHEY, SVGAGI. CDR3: CASTTRGTTYEQYF. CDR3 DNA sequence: TGTGCCAGCACAACAAGGGGGACCACCTACGAGCAGTACTTC.

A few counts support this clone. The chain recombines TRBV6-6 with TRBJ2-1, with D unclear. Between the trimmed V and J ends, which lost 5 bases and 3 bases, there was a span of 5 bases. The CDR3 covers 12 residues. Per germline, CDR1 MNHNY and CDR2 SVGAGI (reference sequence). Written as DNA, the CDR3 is TGTGCCAGCAGTGAGTACTACAATGAGCAGTTCTTC. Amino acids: CASSEYYNEQFF.